A single sample gave rise to the 10 T cell receptor beta chains below, sequenced in a study of blood T cell repertoires in COVID-19. Repertoires were generated with immunoSEQ multiplex PCR, while TCRdb's copy carries only in-frame clones and drops some. The sample gives fewer than 200,000 clones, 80% to 90% of which show up once; approximately 2.1% is in the top ten. Material for sequencing was peripheral blood. These receptors were obtained from a man younger than 35 who had recovered from COVID-19.

The chain uses TRBV19 and TRBJ1-1; TRBD1 agrees at 7 bases. V lost 10 bases to trimming and J lost 5 bases; unmatched junction nucleotides: 16. The CDR3 runs to 15 residues. Germline V gene lookup returns CDR1 LNHDA and CDR2 SQIVND (reference sequence). This chain's CDR3 is CAKEGERGRGTEAFF. The CDR3 DNA reads as TGTGCCAAAGAGGGGGAAAGGGGGCGAGGAACTGAAGCTTTCTTT.

A single count supports this clone. The genes are TRBV6-2 or TRBV6-3 and TRBJ1-5, with D uncertain. The CDR3 contains 15 residues. V gave up 4 bases and J gave up 4 bases, with 14 bases separating them. Germline V CDR1 and CDR2: MNHEY, SVGEGT. For the CDR3, the DNA is TGTGCCAGCAGTTCGACGGGAGGGTGGAATCAGCCCCAGCATTTT. It translates to CASSSTGGWNQPQHF.

The rearrangement links TRBV13 to TRBJ1-1; D possibly corresponds to TRBD1 (6 bases). The ends were cut back, 0 bases at V and 4 bases at J, with 9 bases in the middle. Germline lookup yields CDR1 PRHDT and CDR2 FYEKMQ (reference sequence). CDR3 length equals 14 residues. In nucleotides, the CDR3 is TGTGCCAGCAGCTTAGGGGGGGCGCGCACTGAAGCTTTCTTT. Encoded protein: CASSLGGARTEAFF. The full variable domain, rest sourced from reference TRBV13 and TRBJ1-1, is AAGVIQSPRHLIKEKRETATLKCYPIPRHDTVYWYQQGPGQDPQFLISFYEKMQSDKGSIPDRFSAQQFSDYHSELNMSSLELGDSALYFCASSLGGARTEAFFGQGTRLTVV.

In its sample, this clone was seen once. The chain combines TRBV10-3 with TRBJ2-2, with 7 bases lining up with TRBD1. The J segment lost 2 bases and the V segment lost 7 bases, leaving 4 bases of the junction unmatched. This CDR3 contains 14 residues. CDR1 ENHRY and CDR2 SYGVKD come from the germline V gene. Here the CDR3 reads CAITDRDNTGELFF. In nucleotides, the CDR3 is TGTGCCATCACAGACAGGGACAACACCGGGGAGCTGTTTTTT.

The chain has TRBV18 and TRBJ2-2, with D perhaps matching TRBD2 (6 bases). Between the trimmed V and J ends, which lost 3 bases and 3 bases, there was a span of 11 bases. This CDR3 has 15 residues. Germline V gene data show CDR1 as KGHSH and CDR2 as LQKENI. The CDR3 sequence is CASSPRGSDTGELFF. Written as DNA, the CDR3 is TGTGCCAGCTCACCTCGGGGGAGTGACACCGGGGAGCTGTTTTTT.

The V and J genes are TRBV28 and TRBJ2-7; D may be TRBD2 (6 bases). The CDR3 sequence is 16 residues long. Germline V CDR1 and CDR2: MDHEN, SYDVKM. With 7 bases removed from V and 0 bases from J, the gap between germline ends came to 19 bases. CDR3 in DNA: TGTGCCAGCAACCAGCGGGTCGGACGGACCTCCTACGAGCAGTACTTC. It encodes CASNQRVGRTSYEQYF.

The chain joins TRBV11-2 to TRBJ1-1; the match to TRBD1 covers 7 bases. The CDR3 runs to 17 residues. Germline V gene sequence: CDR1 SGHAT, CDR2 FQNNGV. The ends lost 1 base at V and 3 bases at J; junction bases unmatched: 11. CDR3 in amino acids: CASSLGIGGGLYTEAFF. The CDR3 DNA follows: TGTGCCAGCAGCTTAGGAATAGGAGGGGGCCTTTACACTGAAGCTTTCTTT.

The chain is built from TRBV19 and TRBJ2-7, with a tentative D call TRBD2 (6 bases). CDR3 size: 14 residues. V lost 5 bases, J lost 3 bases, and 14 bases lay in between. Germline assignment: CDR1 LNHDA and CDR2 SQIVND (reference sequence). The CDR3 sequence: CASSPGTAYYEQYF. Here the CDR3 DNA reads TGTGCCAGTAGTCCCGGGACTGCATACTACGAGCAGTACTTC.

CDR3 coding DNA: TGTGCCAGCAGCTTGGCCCCGGGACAGGGAGGGTCACCCCTCCACTTT. Protein sequence: CASSLAPGQGGSPLHF. The J gene is TRBJ1-6, the V gene TRBV5-5; the match to TRBD1 covers 9 bases. CDR1 and CDR2 from the germline V gene are SGHKS and YYEKEE (reference sequence). Trimming removed 0 bases from V and 10 bases from J; junction bases left unmatched: 8. The CDR3 runs to 16 residues. The full variable domain, rest sourced from reference TRBV5-5 and TRBJ1-6, is DAGVTQSPTHLIKTRGQQVTLRCSPISGHKSVSWYQQVLGQGPQFIFQYYEKEERGRGNFPDRFSARQFPNYSSELNVNALLLGDSALYLCASSLAPGQGGSPLHFGNGTRLTVT.

The chain joins TRBV6-6 to TRBJ1-1; 11 nucleotides line up with TRBD1. The CDR3 length is 16 residues. The germline gives CDR1 MNHNY, CDR2 SVGAGI (reference sequence). Trimming cost V 5 bases and J 4 bases; bases outside gene matches: 9. This CDR3 is CASSRTGGASGTEAFF. CDR3 in DNA: TGTGCCAGCAGTAGGACAGGGGGCGCTTCGGGCACTGAAGCTTTCTTT.